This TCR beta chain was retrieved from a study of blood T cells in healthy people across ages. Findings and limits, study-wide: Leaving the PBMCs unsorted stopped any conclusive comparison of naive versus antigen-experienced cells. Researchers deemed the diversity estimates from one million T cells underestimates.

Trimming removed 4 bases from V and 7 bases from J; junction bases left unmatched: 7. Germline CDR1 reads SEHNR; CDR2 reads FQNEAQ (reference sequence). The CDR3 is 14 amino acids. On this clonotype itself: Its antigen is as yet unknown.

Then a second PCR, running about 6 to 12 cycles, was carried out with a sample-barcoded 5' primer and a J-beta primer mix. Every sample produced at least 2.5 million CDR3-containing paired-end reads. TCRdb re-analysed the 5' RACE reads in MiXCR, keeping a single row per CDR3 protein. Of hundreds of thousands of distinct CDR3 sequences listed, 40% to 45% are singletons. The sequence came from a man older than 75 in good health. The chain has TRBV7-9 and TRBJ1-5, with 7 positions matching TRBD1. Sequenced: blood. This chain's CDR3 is CASSSTGLDQPQHF. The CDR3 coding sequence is TGTGCCAGCAGCTCGACAGGGCTGGACCAGCCCCAGCATTTT.